This T cell receptor (beta chain) was sequenced during a study of cytomegalovirus exposure and HLA in healthy donors. Overall study findings and caveats: One variant, a missense change in DCLRE1C, was linked in a later analysis to TCR beta V- and J-gene trimming. Reportedly, HLA-A and HLA-B alleles of most subjects were accurately predicted from TCR beta.

PCR employed 60 Vbeta and 13 Jbeta primers. TCRdb keeps only in-frame clones here, not all; method: immunoSEQ multiplex PCR. Of 75,000 to 80,000 clones listed, about four fifths are singletons. Details on this clone: As yet, its antigen is unknown. One junction end disagrees with the germline gene, perhaps due to a read error.

Germline V CDR1 and CDR2: SEHNR, FQNEAQ (reference sequence). This CDR3 has 10 amino acids. The sequencing sample was made of PBMCs. The receptor's source is a male donor in good health and CMV-seropositive. V gene TRBV7-9 combines with J gene TRBJ1-6; D gene ambiguous. The CDR3 region has the DNA TGTTCCAGCGAGGCATCACCCCTCCACTTT. It translates to CSSEASPLHF.